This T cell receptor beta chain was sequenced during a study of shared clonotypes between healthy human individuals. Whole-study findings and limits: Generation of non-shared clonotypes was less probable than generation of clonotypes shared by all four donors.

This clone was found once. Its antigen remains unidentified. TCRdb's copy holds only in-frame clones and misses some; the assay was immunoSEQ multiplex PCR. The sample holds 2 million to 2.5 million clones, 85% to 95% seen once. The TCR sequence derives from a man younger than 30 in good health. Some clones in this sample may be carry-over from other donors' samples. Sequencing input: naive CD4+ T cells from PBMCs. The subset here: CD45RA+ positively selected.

CDR3 protein: CASSLQREKLFF. CDR3 coding DNA: TGTGCCAGCAGCCTGCAGCGTGAAAAACTGTTTTTT. J is TRBJ1-4 and V is TRBV7-6; D ambiguous. Germline-derived CDR1 and CDR2 are SGHVS and FNYEAQ. Between the trimmed V and J ends, which lost 5 bases and 7 bases, there was a span of 8 bases. The CDR3 is made up of 12 amino acids.